One T cell receptor beta chain is described in this entry. The data were produced by immunoSEQ multiplex PCR, yet TCRdb's version contains in-frame clones alone and is incomplete. Of 150,000 to 200,000 clones in the sample, around four fifths were seen once. CDR1 is SGDLS, CDR2 YYNGEE, per germline. The CDR3 extends over 16 amino acids. The ends lost 0 bases at V and 4 bases at J; junction bases unmatched: 7. The data stem from a study of blood T cell repertoires in COVID-19. This sequence joins TRBV9 and TRBJ2-3; TRBD2 matches at 8 bases. This TCR was sampled from a human donor with acute or convalescent COVID-19. The donor label of this sample is uncertain. The sample was peripheral blood. Here the CDR3 DNA reads TGTGCCAGCAGCGTAGGTCGGCGGGAGGTCCCAGATACGCAGTATTTT. Translation gives CASSVGRREVPDTQYF.